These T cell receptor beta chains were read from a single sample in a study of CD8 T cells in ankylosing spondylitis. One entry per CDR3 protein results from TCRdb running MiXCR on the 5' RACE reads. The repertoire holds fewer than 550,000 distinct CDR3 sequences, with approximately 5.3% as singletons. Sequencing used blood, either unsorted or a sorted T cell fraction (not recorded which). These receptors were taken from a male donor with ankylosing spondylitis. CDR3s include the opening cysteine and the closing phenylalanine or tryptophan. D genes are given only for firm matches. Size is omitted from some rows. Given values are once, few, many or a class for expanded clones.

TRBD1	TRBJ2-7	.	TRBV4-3	CASSPGQFLYEQYF	TGCGCCAGCAGCCCGGGACAGTTTCTCTACGAGCAGTACTTC
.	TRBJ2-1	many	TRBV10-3	CAISESGGGEQFF	TGTGCCATCAGTGAGTCGGGGGGTGGTGAGCAGTTCTTC
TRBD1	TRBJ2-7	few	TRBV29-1	CSVVRQGKNEQYF	TGCAGCGTTGTAAGACAGGGCAAGAACGAGCAGTACTTC
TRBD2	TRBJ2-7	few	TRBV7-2	CASSFRLASTYEQYF	TGTGCCAGCAGCTTTCGACTAGCGTCTACCTACGAGCAGTACTTC
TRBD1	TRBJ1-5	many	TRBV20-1	CSARGPGQTYSNQPQHF	TGCAGTGCTAGAGGGCCGGGACAGACTTATAGCAATCAGCCCCAGCATTTT
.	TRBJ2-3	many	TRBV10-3	CAISRIHGTDTQYF	TGTGCCATCAGTAGAATACACGGCACAGATACGCAGTATTTT
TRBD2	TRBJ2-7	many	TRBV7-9	CASSFTGGTGYEQYF	TGTGCCAGCAGCTTCACGGGGGGGACCGGCTACGAGCAGTACTTC
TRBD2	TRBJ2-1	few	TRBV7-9	CASSPLTSGDSYNEQFF	TGTGCCAGCAGCCCCTTGACTAGCGGGGACTCCTACAATGAGCAGTTCTTC
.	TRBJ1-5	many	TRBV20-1	CSASRANQPQHF	TGCAGTGCTAGCAGGGCAAATCAGCCCCAGCATTTT
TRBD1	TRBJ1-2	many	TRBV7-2	CASSPTPPDRGGGYTF	TGTGCCAGCAGCCCCACACCCCCGGACAGGGGAGGCGGCTACACCTTC
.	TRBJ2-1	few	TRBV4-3	CASSHPGNPNEQFF	TGCGCCAGCAGCCATCCCGGAAACCCCAATGAGCAGTTCTTC
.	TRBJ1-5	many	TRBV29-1	CSVRTDGNQPQHF	TGCAGCGTCAGGACGGACGGCAATCAGCCCCAGCATTTT
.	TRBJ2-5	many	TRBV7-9	CASSSRVVRGETQYF	TGTGCCAGCAGTTCGCGAGTGGTACGGGGAGAGACCCAGTACTTC
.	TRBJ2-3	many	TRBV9	CASSVDGGSTDTQYF	TGTGCCAGCAGCGTAGATGGGGGTAGCACAGATACGCAGTATTTT
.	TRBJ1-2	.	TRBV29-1	CSVEGLSREGYTF	TGCAGCGTTGAAGGGCTCTCAAGAGAGGGCTACACCTTC
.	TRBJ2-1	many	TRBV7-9	CASSYSPGAEQFF	TGTGCCAGCAGCTACAGTCCAGGGGCGGAGCAGTTCTTC
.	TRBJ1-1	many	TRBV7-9	CASSLGFPMNTEAFF	TGTGCCAGCTCCCTAGGCTTTCCCATGAACACTGAAGCTTTCTTT
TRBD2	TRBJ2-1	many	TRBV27	CASSLSKRGGSYNEQFF	TGTGCCAGCAGTTTATCTAAGCGGGGGGGCTCCTACAATGAGCAGTTCTTC
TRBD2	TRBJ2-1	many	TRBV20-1	CSAARPGLLKFF	TGCAGTGCAGCCAGACCGGGACTACTCAAGTTCTTC
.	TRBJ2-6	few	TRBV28	CASRDTGPSSGANVLTF	TGTGCCAGCAGAGATACGGGACCGAGCTCTGGGGCCAACGTCCTGACTTTC
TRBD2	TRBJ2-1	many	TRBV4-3	CASSQVLAGPDEQFF	TGCGCCAGCAGCCAAGTGCTAGCGGGACCAGATGAGCAGTTCTTC
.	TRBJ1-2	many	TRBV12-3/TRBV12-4	CASSPRRPGRGYTF	TGTGCCAGCAGCCCTAGGCGGCCCGGACGAGGCTACACCTTC
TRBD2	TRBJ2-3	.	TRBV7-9	CASSPIGPAGDQDTQYF	TGTGCCAGCAGCCCTATCGGGCCAGCGGGAGACCAAGATACGCAGTATTTT
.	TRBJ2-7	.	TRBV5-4	CASFQEEGKQYF	TGTGCCAGTTTCCAGGAGGAGGGCAAGCAGTACTTC
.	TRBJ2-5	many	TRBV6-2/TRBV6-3	CASRAGTYQETQYF	TGTGCCAGCAGGGCGGGCACGTACCAAGAGACCCAGTACTTC
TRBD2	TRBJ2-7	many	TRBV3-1	CASSPSLAASYEQYF	TGTGCCAGCAGCCCTTCTCTAGCGGCCTCCTACGAGCAGTACTTC
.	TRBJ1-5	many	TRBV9	CASSAALNQPQHF	TGTGCCAGCAGCGCTGCCTTGAATCAGCCCCAGCATTTT
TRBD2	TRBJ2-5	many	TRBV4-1	CASSQASGLAGAETQYF	TGCGCCAGCAGCCAAGCTTCGGGACTAGCGGGAGCAGAGACCCAGTACTTC
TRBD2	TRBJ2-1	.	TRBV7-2	CASSLEGGGYNEQFF	TGTGCCAGCAGCTTAGAAGGCGGGGGATACAATGAGCAGTTCTTC
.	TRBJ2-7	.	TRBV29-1	CSGERATYEQYF	TGCAGCGGGGAACGGGCCACCTACGAGCAGTACTTC
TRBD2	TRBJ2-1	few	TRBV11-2	CASSPKRRLAGINNEQFF	TGTGCCAGCAGCCCCAAGAGAAGACTAGCGGGGATAAACAATGAGCAGTTCTTC
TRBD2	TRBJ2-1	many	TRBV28	CASRSSGGANEQFF	TGTGCCAGCAGATCCAGCGGGGGGGCAAATGAGCAGTTCTTC
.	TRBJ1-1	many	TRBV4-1	CASSGPLKGTEAFF	TGCGCCAGCAGTGGCCCCCTTAAGGGTACTGAAGCTTTCTTT
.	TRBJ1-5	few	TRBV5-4	CATGPQGNQPQHF	TGTGCCACCGGTCCACAGGGAAATCAGCCCCAGCATTTT
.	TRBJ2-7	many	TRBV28	CASSLWDSSYEQYF	TGTGCCAGCAGTTTATGGGACAGCTCCTACGAGCAGTACTTC
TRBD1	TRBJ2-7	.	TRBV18	CANSRQGAHEQYF	TGTGCCAACTCAAGACAGGGGGCACACGAGCAGTACTTC
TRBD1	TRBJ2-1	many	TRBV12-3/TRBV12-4	CASSLGQGVREQFF	TGTGCCAGCAGTTTAGGGCAGGGGGTACGGGAGCAGTTCTTC
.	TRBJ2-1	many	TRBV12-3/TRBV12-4	CASSSSEPGVEQFF	TGTGCCAGCAGTTCTAGTGAACCAGGGGTAGAGCAGTTCTTC
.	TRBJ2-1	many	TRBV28	CASIGLETIEQFF	TGTGCCAGCATTGGCCTGGAAACAATCGAGCAGTTCTTC
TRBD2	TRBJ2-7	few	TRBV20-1	CSAQKTSGDYEQYF	TGCAGTGCTCAAAAGACTAGCGGGGACTACGAGCAGTACTTC
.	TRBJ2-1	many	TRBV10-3	CAISESLGEQFF	TGTGCCATCAGTGAGTCGTTGGGGGAGCAGTTCTTC